The rows below give T cell receptor beta chains drawn from one sample of a study of T cell responses to AZD1222 COVID-19 vaccine. Using immunoSEQ multiplex PCR, the repertoire was profiled, and TCRdb retains in-frame clones only, with some absent. The table records under 150,000 clones, about 79% of them present only once. This specimen was peripheral blood, taken 28 days after the second AZD1222 dose. Source of these receptors: an adult who received the AZD1222 COVID-19 vaccine. Both conserved end residues are part of each CDR3. The order of the fields is J gene, clone size, V gene, D gene, CDR3 DNA, CDR3 protein. A D gene is named only where the DNA matches it firmly. Clone size appears in some rows only: once, few, many, or a class for an expanded clone.

TRBJ1-2 | - | TRBV2 | - | TGTGCCAGCAGCCTCCGGGGGGGCTACACCTTC | CASSLRGGYTF
TRBJ1-2 | few | TRBV28 | TRBD1 | TGTGCCAGTAACAGACAGGGGGAGGACTATGGCTACACCTTC | CASNRQGEDYGYTF
TRBJ2-5 | - | TRBV7-9 | TRBD2 | TGTGCCAGCAACCCCGTCGGTAGGGCAGATCCCCGGGAGGGGACCCAGTACTTC | CASNPVGRADPREGTQYF
TRBJ1-5 | once | TRBV5-5 | - | TGTGCCAGCAGCTTGGATCCCGACAGAATCAATCAGCCCCAGCATTTT | CASSLDPDRINQPQHF
TRBJ1-6 | - | TRBV7-2 | - | TGTGCCAGCAGCTGGGACGGGGATTCACCCCTCCACTTT | CASSWDGDSPLHF
TRBJ2-7 | - | TRBV19 | - | TGTGCCAGTCGGCTTAGGGCCGGGGAATACGAGCAGTACTTC | CASRLRAGEYEQYF
TRBJ1-6 | - | TRBV18 | TRBD1 | TGTGCCAGCTCAACTCGCGGACAGGGGGATTCACCCCTCCACTTT | CASSTRGQGDSPLHF
TRBJ1-1 | - | TRBV7-2 | - | TGTGCCAGCAGCATTCAGGGGACTGAAGCTTTCTTT | CASSIQGTEAFF
TRBJ1-2 | once | TRBV27 | - | TGTGCCAGCAGTCTATCGACAGCTAACTATGGCTACACCTTC | CASSLSTANYGYTF
TRBJ1-1 | - | TRBV9 | - | TGTGCCAGCAGCGTAGCAACTGGATCGGTGAACACTGAAGCTTTCTTT | CASSVATGSVNTEAFF
TRBJ1-2 | - | TRBV10-2 | - | TGCGCCAGCAGTGAATCGGTGGACTATGGCTACACCTTC | CASSESVDYGYTF
TRBJ2-3 | - | TRBV2 | TRBD2 | TGTGCCAGCACCGGGGGGGGGACTCCCACAGATACGCAGTATTTT | CASTGGGTPTDTQYF
TRBJ2-7 | - | TRBV9 | - | TGTGCCAGCAGCGTAGATAGGGGTTCGCTTGGGGAGCAGTACTTC | CASSVDRGSLGEQYF
TRBJ1-3 | - | TRBV7-8 | - | TGTGCCAGCAGCTTAGGTCTTCCAGGGTCTGGAAACACCATATATTTT | CASSLGLPGSGNTIYF
TRBJ2-7 | - | TRBV11-2 | - | TGTGCCAGCAGCCCCGGAACCTACGAGCAGTACTTC | CASSPGTYEQYF
TRBJ2-7 | - | TRBV30 | TRBD1 | TGTGCCTGGAAAGGGGGCGTAGCTAACGAGCAGTACTTC | CAWKGGVANEQYF
TRBJ1-3 | - | TRBV4-2 | - | TGTGCCAGCAGCCAAGATTCCTATACTGGAAACACCATATATTTT | CASSQDSYTGNTIYF
TRBJ2-2 | - | TRBV18 | - | TGTGCCAGCTCACCGGACACCCGAAACACCGGGGAGCTGTTTTTT | CASSPDTRNTGELFF
TRBJ2-5 | - | TRBV10-3 | TRBD2 | TGTGCCATCACCCGGGAGGCGGGGCGGGAGACCCAGTACTTC | CAITREAGRETQYF
TRBJ2-7 | - | TRBV11-2 | TRBD1 | TGTGCCAGCACCCTCATCGGGACAGACTCCTACGAGCAGTACTTC | CASTLIGTDSYEQYF
TRBJ2-2 | - | TRBV7-2 | - | TGTGCCAGCAGCTTAGGCGGGATTCGAGGGCGAGCGGAGCTGTTTTTT | CASSLGGIRGRAELFF
TRBJ2-7 | - | TRBV11-3 | - | TGTGCCAGCAGCTTAGGTCGATCCTACGAGCAGTACTTC | CASSLGRSYEQYF
TRBJ1-3 | - | TRBV18 | TRBD1 | TGTGCCAGCTCACCAAACCGGACAGGCAACTCTGGAAACACCATATATTTT | CASSPNRTGNSGNTIYF
TRBJ1-1 | - | TRBV19 | - | TGTGCCAGTGATGGACGGATGAACACTGAAGCTTTCTTT | CASDGRMNTEAFF